The 17 T cell receptor beta chains in this list originate from one sample, sequenced in a study of T cell responses to AZD1222 COVID-19 vaccine. Data came from immunoSEQ multiplex PCR; TCRdb stores just in-frame clones and leaves some out. Of about 170,000 clones listed, 80% to 95% are singletons. Sequencing was performed on peripheral blood, taken on day 0 of AZD1222 vaccination. The receptors shown here come from an adult in good health.

As concerns this clone: Other DNA sequences within the sample encode an identical CDR3. The V and J genes are TRBV5-5 and TRBJ1-3; D gene unclear. The germline CDR1 and CDR2 sequences are SGHKS and YYEKEE (reference sequence). The CDR3 sequence is 16 residues long. The V and J ends lost 0 bases and 0 bases respectively, with 10 bases between them. The CDR3 protein is CASSLASGYSGNTIYF. The DNA of the CDR3 is TGTGCCAGCAGCTTGGCCTCCGGGTACTCTGGAAACACCATATATTTT.

The genes are TRBV6-5 and TRBJ2-1; 9 bases agree with TRBD2. The germline CDR1 and CDR2 sequences are MNHEY and SVGAGI. V dropped 8 bases and J dropped 7; count of bases not matched to a gene: 6. The CDR3 has 13 amino acids. The CDR3 nucleotides are TGTGCCAGCTACGGGACTAGCTATAATGAGCAGTTCTTC. Its protein is CASYGTSYNEQFF.

The genes are TRBV7-9 and TRBJ1-5; D is perhaps TRBD1 (5 bases). V was pared by 6 bases and J by 5 bases, with 11 bases between. The CDR3 covers 13 residues. CDR1 and CDR2 (germline): SEHNR, FQNEAQ (reference sequence). CDR3: CASSDSYDQPQHF. CDR3 bases: TGTGCCAGCAGTGACAGCTACGATCAGCCCCAGCATTTT.

This sequence joins TRBV11-2 and TRBJ2-5; TRBD1 matches at 8 bases. This CDR3 is 15 amino acids long. Germline assignment: CDR1 SGHAT and CDR2 FQNNGV. V lost 1 base and J lost 5; bases outside the gene matches: 6. The CDR3 region has the DNA TGTGCCAGCAGCTTAGTTTGGACAGGGTGGGAGACCCAGTACTTC. Translated: CASSLVWTGWETQYF.

This clone was counted a single time. CDR3 coding DNA: TGTGCCAGCAAACTAGCGGGCGGCCCCTTTTACGAGCAGTACTTC. This translates into CASKLAGGPFYEQYF. The chain carries TRBV5-4 and TRBJ2-7; TRBD2 agrees at 9 bases. Germline V gives CDR1 SGHNT, CDR2 YYREEE (reference sequence). V was pared by 6 bases and J by 4 bases, with 11 bases of the junction left unmatched. This CDR3 spans 15 amino acids.

The rearrangement joins TRBV27 to TRBJ2-1; 9 bases are shared with TRBD1. J lost 15 bases, V lost 0 bases, and 9 bases had no gene match. The CDR3 has 14 amino acids. Germline V gives CDR1 MNHEY, CDR2 SMNVEV (reference sequence). CDR3 in amino acids: CASSLSQSGTGTFF. Here the CDR3 DNA reads TGTGCCAGCAGTTTATCCCAATCCGGGACAGGGACGTTCTTC.

The CDR3 nucleotides read TGTGCCACCAGTGAACGGGGTCGAAATCAGCCCCAGCATTTT. This translates into CATSERGRNQPQHF. This chain joins TRBV24-1 and TRBJ1-5; D not resolved. The CDR3 totals 14 residues. Germline lookup yields CDR1 KGHDR and CDR2 SFDVKD. V was trimmed by 4 bases and J by 4 bases, leaving 10 bases between them.

The rearrangement uses TRBV6-5 and TRBJ2-6; possibly TRBD1 for D (6 bases). CDR1 MNHEY and CDR2 SVGAGI come from the germline V gene. With 6 bases removed from V and 4 bases from J, the gap between germline ends came to 13 bases. The CDR3 runs 15 residues. CDR3 amino acids: CASRLGAWGANVLTF. Written as DNA, the CDR3 is TGTGCCAGCAGATTGGGGGCTTGGGGGGCCAACGTCCTGACTTTC.

Only one count was recorded for this clone. The chain recombines TRBV10-1 with TRBJ2-1; TRBD2 matches 9 bases. The germline gives CDR1 WNHNN, CDR2 SYGVQD (reference sequence). This CDR3 is built from 20 residues. The trim removed 0 bases at V and 4 bases at J, leaving 16 bases unmatched. CDR3 sequence (DNA): TGCGCCAGCAGTGAGTCAGGGGTCGGTCGGCGGGAGGGGGGGTACAATGAGCAGTTCTTC. Translated: CASSESGVGRREGGYNEQFF.

The chain links TRBV27 to TRBJ2-3, with 10 positions matching TRBD2. This CDR3 is built from 16 residues. V was pared by 3 bases and J by 1 base, with 4 bases of the junction left unmatched. Germline V gives CDR1 MNHEY, CDR2 SMNVEV (reference sequence). Written as DNA, the CDR3 is TGTGCCAGCAGTTTTTGGCTAGCGGGGGGCACAGATACGCAGTATTTT. It yields the protein CASSFWLAGGTDTQYF.

V usage is TRBV6-5 and J usage is TRBJ2-2; D is ambiguous. This CDR3 has 15 residues. Trimming removed 3 bases at V and 6 bases at J, with 14 bases between. Germline CDR1 is MNHEY and CDR2 is SVGAGI. CDR3 coding DNA: TGTGCCAGCAGTTATTGGGTTCTGAGAGCCGGGGAGCTGTTTTTT. Protein product: CASSYWVLRAGELFF.

The chain uses TRBV6-5 and TRBJ2-1; D unresolved. Germline V gene lookup returns CDR1 MNHEY and CDR2 SVGAGI. CDR3 size: 13 residues. Trimming removed 2 bases at V and 9 bases at J, with 11 bases between. CDR3 sequence (DNA): TGTGCCAGCAGTTACATTCAGGCCGGTGAGCAGTTCTTC. Translation gives CASSYIQAGEQFF.

The rearrangement joins TRBV24-1 to TRBJ2-3, with TRBD1 identical over 10 bases. Trimming took 5 bases from V and 5 from J; bases not matched to a gene: 9. The CDR3 totals 16 residues. Looked up from germline, CDR1 is KGHDR and CDR2 is SFDVKD. The CDR3 here is CATSGAPGTGEDTQYF. The CDR3 coding sequence is TGTGCCACCAGTGGGGCACCAGGGACAGGGGAAGATACGCAGTATTTT.

This chain uses TRBV5-1 with TRBJ2-1; 12 positions match TRBD2. With V trimmed by 0 bases and J by 5 bases, 3 bases remained unmatched. Germline CDR1 reads SGHRS; CDR2 reads YFSETQ. The CDR3 has 16 amino acids. The CDR3 region has the DNA TGCGCCAGCAGCTTGGGGACTAGCGGGAAGGACAATGAGCAGTTCTTC. Protein sequence: CASSLGTSGKDNEQFF.

The rearrangement joins TRBV18 to TRBJ1-2; 9 bases map to TRBD1. Germline V gene data show CDR1 as KGHSH and CDR2 as LQKENI. After removal of 1 base from V and 2 bases from J, the junction contained 8 bases not matched to a gene. CDR3 size: 17 residues. In DNA, the CDR3 is TGTGCCAGCTCACCACTCGTCGCCGGGACAGGGAACTATGGCTACACCTTC. Protein product: CASSPLVAGTGNYGYTF.

This rearrangement joins TRBV20-1 to TRBJ2-3; TRBD1 aligns across 12 bases. This CDR3 region has 17 residues. Trimming took 3 bases from V and 5 from J; bases not matched to a gene: 12. Germline CDR1 and CDR2: DFQATT and SNEGSKA (reference sequence). CDR3 DNA: TGCAGTGCTAGTGCGATGCGGGACAGGGGGCACAAAGATACGCAGTATTTT. This sequence encodes CSASAMRDRGHKDTQYF.

The J gene is TRBJ2-7, the V gene TRBV7-9, with 9 bases aligning to TRBD2. This CDR3 is 13 amino acids long. Germline trimming cut 6 bases from V and 3 bases from J; bases unmatched to any gene: 3. Per the germline V gene, CDR1 is SEHNR and CDR2 is FQNEAQ (reference sequence). The DNA of the CDR3 is TGTGCCAGCAGGGGACTAGCCCGCTACGAGCAGTACTTC. It encodes CASRGLARYEQYF.